This TCR beta chain was profiled in a study of blood T cells in healthy people across ages. This clonotype was seen a handful of times. A second about 7 to 12 cycle PCR used barcoded and J-beta primers. One entry per CDR3 protein, called by TCRdb with MiXCR from the 5' RACE reads. The repertoire holds roughly 1,800,000 distinct CDR3 sequences, with less than 50% as singletons. V was shortened by 1 base and J by 5 bases, with 21 bases between the two germline ends. Germline V gives CDR1 SGHRS, CDR2 YFSETQ. The CDR3 sequence is 17 residues long. V and J are TRBV5-1 and TRBJ2-5; maybe TRBD2 (6 bases). The TCR was taken from a woman in her 40s in good health. Specimen: blood. The CDR3: CASSLSPGRGRWETQYF. The CDR3 DNA sequence: TGCGCCAGCAGCTTGTCTCCGGGAAGAGGGAGGTGGGAGACCCAGTACTTC.